This TCR beta chain emerged from a study of early T cells in non-severe SARS-CoV-2 infection. Looking at the study overall: Sequenced bulk RNA came from whole blood that was unsorted, and chains were unpaired.

Each single cDNA molecule received a unique molecular identifier. TCRdb used MiXCR to reprocess the 5' RACE reads, holding one entry per CDR3 protein. The profile shows 15,000 to 25,000 distinct CDR3 sequences, about 4% of them singletons. V was pared by 0 bases and J by 1 base, with 9 bases between. The CDR3 is 15 residues long. CDR1 and CDR2 (germline): MGHRA, YSYEKL. This clonotype was found many times. What it binds is not known. Findings of the study overall: Anti-spike CD8 specificities were favored by VDJdb matching, whose results missed private and CD4 specificities.

This chain uses TRBV4-1 with TRBJ1-1; D is unclear. The sequencing sample was made of whole blood. The receptor was isolated from an adult who was a healthcare worker with PCR-confirmed SARS-CoV-2 infection or an uninfected control (not recorded which). This chain's CDR3 is CASSQEPQRNTEAFF. CDR3 coding DNA: TGCGCCAGCAGCCAAGAACCACAGCGGAACACTGAAGCTTTCTTT.